These T cell receptor beta chains were read from a single sample in a study of blood T cells in healthy people across ages. TCRdb analysed the 5' RACE reads with MiXCR anew, one entry per CDR3 protein. The profile covers approximately 810,000 distinct CDR3 sequences, with roughly 26% appearing a single time and 17% taken by the ten largest. Sequencing input: blood. The source is an elderly woman in good health. Each CDR3 is given with its conserved first and last residue. A D gene is named only where the DNA matches it firmly. The size of a clone is reported for some rows only, either as once, few or many, or as a class for expanded clones.

j_call v_call clone_size d_call cdr3_nt cdr3_aa
TRBJ1-2 TRBV27 many NA TGTGCCAGCAGCCCCGGAGGGGGAGGTCCCTACACCTTC CASSPGGGGPYTF
TRBJ1-1 TRBV6-5 NA TRBD1 TGTGCCAGCAGTTACTACAGGGGGGACACTGAAGCTTTCTTT CASSYYRGDTEAFF
TRBJ2-3 TRBV28 NA TRBD2 TGTGCCAGCAGTTTAGTTCAGGGAACTAGCGGGGGGAACACAGATACGCAGTATTTT CASSLVQGTSGGNTDTQYF
TRBJ2-5 TRBV7-8 many NA TGTGCCAGTGATGTTGGGGGCAGGGAACAAGAGACCCAGTACTTC CASDVGGREQETQYF
TRBJ2-3 TRBV6-6 many TRBD2 TGTGCCAGCACGGATGCCAGCGGGGGGGCAGATACGCAGTATTTT CASTDASGGADTQYF
TRBJ1-2 TRBV27 many TRBD1 TGTGCCAGCAGCCGGACAGGGGATGGCCCGAGGTATGGCTACACCTTC CASSRTGDGPRYGYTF
TRBJ1-2 TRBV6-2/TRBV6-3 many NA TGTGCCGTCCTCAGAAATGATCTCGAAAAAATCTATGGCTACACCTTC CAVLRNDLEKIYGYTF
TRBJ2-7 TRBV20-1 few TRBD1 TGCAGTGCTAGAAGGGGGCCCACCTACAATGAGCAGTACTTC CSARRGPTYNEQYF
TRBJ2-5 TRBV20-1 NA TRBD2 TGCTCTCCCACACTGACTAGCGGGGGTGGTGAGCAGTACTTC CSPTLTSGGGEQYF
TRBJ2-7 TRBV18 many TRBD1 TGTGCCAGCTCACGGGACAGGGGACTTGCCGAGCAGTACTTC CASSRDRGLAEQYF
TRBJ2-1 TRBV11-3 NA NA TGTGCCAGCAGCTTAGTGTCCCAGGGCAATGAGCAGTTCTTC CASSLVSQGNEQFF
TRBJ1-6 TRBV12-3/TRBV12-4 many NA TGTGCCAGCAGGGTAACCGGGACATTTAATTCACCCCTCCACTTT CASRVTGTFNSPLHF
TRBJ2-4 TRBV27 few TRBD1 TGTGCCAGCAGAGCCGGGACAGTAGCCAAAAACATTCAGTACTTC CASRAGTVAKNIQYF
TRBJ1-2 TRBV7-8 many NA TGTGCCAGCAGCTTAGCAGGACAGTTCTATGGCTACACCTTC CASSLAGQFYGYTF
TRBJ2-1 TRBV12-3/TRBV12-4 many NA TGTGCCAGCAGTCCCGGGAACAATGAGCAGTTCTTC CASSPGNNEQFF
TRBJ2-1 TRBV6-6 many NA TGTGCCAGCAGTTACTCGTTACAAGAGCAGTTCTTC CASSYSLQEQFF
TRBJ2-7 TRBV7-2 NA NA TGTGCCAGCAGCTTCGCAGGGGTGACCTACGAGCAGTACTTC CASSFAGVTYEQYF
TRBJ2-7 TRBV6-5 many NA TGTGCCAGCAGTTCATCTCGTGGCGGGGTCGGGAACGAGCAGTACTTC CASSSSRGGVGNEQYF
TRBJ2-5 TRBV20-1 NA NA TGCAGTGCTAGAGATGCCAAAAGGAGTGATGAGCAGTACTTC CSARDAKRSDEQYF
TRBJ2-2 TRBV7-2 many NA TGTGCCAGCAGCTTAGAATCCCTCCGGGGGAGGGGGACCGGGGAGCTGTTTTTT CASSLESLRGRGTGELFF
TRBJ2-4 TRBV7-2 many NA TGTGCCAGCAGCTTAAACCCTCCCCCGGGACGGCTTCTTATCCAGTCCAAAAACATTCAGTACTTC CASSLNPPPGRLLIQSKNIQYF
TRBJ2-3 TRBV5-6 NA NA TGTACCAGCAATCGGGACGGCACAGATACGCAGTATTTT CTSNRDGTDTQYF
TRBJ2-2 TRBV29-1 few TRBD2 TGCAGCGTCCGGGAGGTACTGACCGGGGAGCTGTTTTTT CSVREVLTGELFF
TRBJ2-3 TRBV5-1 NA TRBD2 TGCGCCAGCAGCAAATTACCGGGACTAGCGGGGTCGGATACGCAGTATTTT CASSKLPGLAGSDTQYF
TRBJ2-5 TRBV9 NA NA TGTGCCAGCAGCGTAGCTACACGACATCGGGAGACCCAGTACTTC CASSVATRHRETQYF
TRBJ2-3 TRBV4-1 many NA TGCGCCAGCAGCCAAATAATGACAGATACGCAGTATTTT CASSQIMTDTQYF
TRBJ2-1 TRBV9 few NA TGTGCCAGCAGCGTCCAGCCGGGGGAGTCCAATGAGCAGTTCTTC CASSVQPGESNEQFF
TRBJ2-7 TRBV7-2 many TRBD2 TGTGCCAGCAACGAAAATGGACTAGCGGGGGTTAACGAGCAGTACTTC CASNENGLAGVNEQYF
TRBJ2-2 TRBV12-3/TRBV12-4 few TRBD1 TGTGCCAGCAGTACCCGGACAGGAGGAACCGGGGAGCTGTTTTTT CASSTRTGGTGELFF
TRBJ2-2 TRBV20-1 NA NA TGCAGTGCTAGTAAGGACGCATTCGCAACCGGGGAGCTGTTTTTT CSASKDAFATGELFF
TRBJ1-4 TRBV4-3 many NA TGCGCCAGCAGCAAAAACCTAGCAACTAATGAAAAACTGTTTTTT CASSKNLATNEKLFF
TRBJ1-1 TRBV7-2 many NA TGTGCCAGCAGCTTAGGGGGGACCCCCTTGAACACTGAAGCTTTCTTT CASSLGGTPLNTEAFF
TRBJ2-7 TRBV27 many NA TGTGCCAGCAGTCCCCCTGGGAGTTACTCCTACGAGCAGTACTTC CASSPPGSYSYEQYF
TRBJ2-1 TRBV4-3 NA TRBD1 TGCGCCAGCAGCCAAGAGAAAGGGGGCAGTGAGCAGTTCTTC CASSQEKGGSEQFF
TRBJ1-2 TRBV25-1 many TRBD1 TGTGCCAGCAGTGAACCTGGGACAGGGTATGGCTACACCTTC CASSEPGTGYGYTF
TRBJ2-1 TRBV5-1 many TRBD2 TGCGCCAGCAGCTTGGAAATAGCGGGGGGGCCACGGTTCTTC CASSLEIAGGPRFF
TRBJ1-5 TRBV20-1 few TRBD1 TGCAGTGCTAGAGCAAAGGACAGGGGGAATCAGCCCCAGCATTTT CSARAKDRGNQPQHF
TRBJ2-5 TRBV27 NA TRBD1 TGTGCCAGCAGTTTATGGACAGGGGTTGGAGAGACCCAGTACTTC CASSLWTGVGETQYF
TRBJ2-2 TRBV6-2/TRBV6-3 few NA TGTGCCAGCAGTTATAGGGACCCGAACACCGGGGAGCTGTTTTTT CASSYRDPNTGELFF
TRBJ1-2 TRBV27 NA TRBD1 TGTGCCAGCAGTAGACAGGGGGCGCGTGGCTACACCTTC CASSRQGARGYTF
TRBJ2-3 TRBV7-8 NA NA TGTGCCAGCAGCCCGAGGGGAGGGGGGGGAGATACGCAGTATTTT CASSPRGGGGDTQYF
TRBJ2-7 TRBV5-1 NA NA TGCGCCAGCGGCTTGACGGGGACTCCTCAGGATTACGAGCAGTACTTC CASGLTGTPQDYEQYF
TRBJ1-2 TRBV4-3 few TRBD1 TGCGCCAGCAGCCAAGGGGACAGGGGGGACTATGGCTACACCTTC CASSQGDRGDYGYTF
TRBJ1-2 TRBV5-1 once NA TGCGCCAGCAGCTCGGTGACGGCCTATGGCTACACCTTC CASSSVTAYGYTF
TRBJ2-3 TRBV10-3 many TRBD2 TGTGCCATCAGGCCTAGCCAGCGGGGGCCAAAGCACACAGATACGCAGTATTTT CAIRPSQRGPKHTDTQYF
TRBJ2-5 TRBV27 many NA TGTGCCAGCAGTTTTGGAAGGGCGCAGCGAGAGACCCAGTACTTC CASSFGRAQRETQYF